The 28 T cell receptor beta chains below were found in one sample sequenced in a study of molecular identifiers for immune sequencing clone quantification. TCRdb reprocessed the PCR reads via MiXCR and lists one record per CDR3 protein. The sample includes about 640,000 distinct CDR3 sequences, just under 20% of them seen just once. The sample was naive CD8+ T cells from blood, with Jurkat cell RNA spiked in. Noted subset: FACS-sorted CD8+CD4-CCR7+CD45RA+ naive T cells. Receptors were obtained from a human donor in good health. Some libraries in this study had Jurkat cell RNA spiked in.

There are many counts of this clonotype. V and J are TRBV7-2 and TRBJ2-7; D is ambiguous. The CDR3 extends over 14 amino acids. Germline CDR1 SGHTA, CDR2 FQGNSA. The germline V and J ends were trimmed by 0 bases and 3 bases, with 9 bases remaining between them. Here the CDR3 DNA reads TGTGCCAGCAGCTTAGCTCCGGCCTTCTACGAGCAGTACTTC. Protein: CASSLAPAFYEQYF.

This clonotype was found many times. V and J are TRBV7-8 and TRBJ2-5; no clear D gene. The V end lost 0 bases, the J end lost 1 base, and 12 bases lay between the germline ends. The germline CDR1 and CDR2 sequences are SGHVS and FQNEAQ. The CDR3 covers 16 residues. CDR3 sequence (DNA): TGTGCCAGCAGCTTAGCTTTCGGGCCCCTCCAAGAGACCCAGTACTTC. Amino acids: CASSLAFGPLQETQYF. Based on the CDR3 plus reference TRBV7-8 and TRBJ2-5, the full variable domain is GAGVSQSPRYKVAKRGQDVALRCDPISGHVSLFWYQQALGQGPEFLTYFQNEAQLDKSGLPSDRFFAERPEGSVSTLKIQRTQQEDSAVYLCASSLAFGPLQETQYFGPGTRLLVL.

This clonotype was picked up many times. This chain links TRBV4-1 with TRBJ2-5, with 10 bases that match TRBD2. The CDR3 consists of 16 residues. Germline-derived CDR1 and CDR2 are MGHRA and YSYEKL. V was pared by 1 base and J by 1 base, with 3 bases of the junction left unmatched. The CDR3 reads CASSQVVAGGQETQYF. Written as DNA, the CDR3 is TGCGCCAGCAGCCAAGTTGTAGCGGGGGGCCAAGAGACCCAGTACTTC.

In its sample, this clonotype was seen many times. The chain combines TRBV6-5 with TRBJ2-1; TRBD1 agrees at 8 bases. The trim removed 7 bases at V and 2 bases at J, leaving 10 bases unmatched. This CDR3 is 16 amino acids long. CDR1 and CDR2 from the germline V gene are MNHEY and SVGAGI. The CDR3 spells CASTLTIQGAYNEQFF. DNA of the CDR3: TGTGCCAGCACCCTAACCATACAGGGGGCCTACAATGAGCAGTTCTTC.

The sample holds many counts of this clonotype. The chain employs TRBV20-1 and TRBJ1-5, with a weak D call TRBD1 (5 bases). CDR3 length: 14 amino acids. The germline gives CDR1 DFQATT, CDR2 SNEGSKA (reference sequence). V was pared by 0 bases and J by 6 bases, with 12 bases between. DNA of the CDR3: TGCAGTGCTAGAGAGCCAGGGACCAGTCAGCCCCAGCATTTT. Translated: CSAREPGTSQPQHF.

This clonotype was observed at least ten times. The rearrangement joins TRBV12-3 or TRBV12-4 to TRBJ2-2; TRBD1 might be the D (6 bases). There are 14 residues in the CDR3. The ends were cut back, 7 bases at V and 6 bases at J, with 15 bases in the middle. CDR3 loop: CASIIGQTAGELFF. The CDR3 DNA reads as TGTGCCAGCATCATCGGACAGACGGCCGGGGAGCTGTTTTTT.

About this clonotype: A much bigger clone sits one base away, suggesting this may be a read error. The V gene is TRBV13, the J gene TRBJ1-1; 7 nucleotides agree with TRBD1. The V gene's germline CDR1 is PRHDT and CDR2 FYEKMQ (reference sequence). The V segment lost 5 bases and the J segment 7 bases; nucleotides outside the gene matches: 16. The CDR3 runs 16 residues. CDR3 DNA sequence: TGTGCCAGCAGCCCCGAAGGGGGCGCGATACGGGGTGAAGCTTTCTTT. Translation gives CASSPEGGAIRGEAFF.

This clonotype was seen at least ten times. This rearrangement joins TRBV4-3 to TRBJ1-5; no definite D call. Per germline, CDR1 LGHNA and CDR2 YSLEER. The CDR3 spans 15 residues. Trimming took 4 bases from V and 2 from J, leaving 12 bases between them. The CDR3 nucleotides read TGCGCCAGCAGCCCCCTCCATCATGGCAATCAGCCCCAGCATTTT. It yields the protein CASSPLHHGNQPQHF.

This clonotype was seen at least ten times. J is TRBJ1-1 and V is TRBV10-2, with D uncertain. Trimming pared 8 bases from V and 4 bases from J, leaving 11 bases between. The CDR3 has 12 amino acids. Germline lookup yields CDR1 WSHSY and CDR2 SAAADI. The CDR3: CASGGWGTEAFF. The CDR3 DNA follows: TGCGCCAGCGGAGGCTGGGGCACTGAAGCTTTCTTT.

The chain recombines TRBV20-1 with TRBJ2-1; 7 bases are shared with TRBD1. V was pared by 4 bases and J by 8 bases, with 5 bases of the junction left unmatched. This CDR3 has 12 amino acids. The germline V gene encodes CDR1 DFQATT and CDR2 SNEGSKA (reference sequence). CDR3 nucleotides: TGCAGTGCTACCCGACAGGGCGATGAGCAGTTCTTC. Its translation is CSATRQGDEQFF.

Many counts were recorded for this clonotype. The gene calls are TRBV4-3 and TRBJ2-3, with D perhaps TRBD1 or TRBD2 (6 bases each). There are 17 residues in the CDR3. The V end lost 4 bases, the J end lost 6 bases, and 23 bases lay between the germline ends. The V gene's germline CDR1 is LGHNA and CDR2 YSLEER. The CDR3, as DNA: TGCGCCAGCAGCCTTCGCGAGGGGGGTATGGGTGAGGATACGCAGTATTTT. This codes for CASSLREGGMGEDTQYF.

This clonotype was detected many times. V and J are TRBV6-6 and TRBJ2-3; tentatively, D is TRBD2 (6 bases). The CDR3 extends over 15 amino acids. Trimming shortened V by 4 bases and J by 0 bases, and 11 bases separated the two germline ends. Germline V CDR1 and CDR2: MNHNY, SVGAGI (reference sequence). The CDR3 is CASSLVAASTDTQYF. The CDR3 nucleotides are TGTGCCAGCAGTTTGGTAGCGGCTAGCACAGATACGCAGTATTTT.

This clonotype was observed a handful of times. CDR3 sequence (DNA): TGTGCCAGCAGTTACGATCGGCCAGCGGGAGTCTTGGTTACAGATACGCAGTATTTT. Translated, it gives CASSYDRPAGVLVTDTQYF. This rearrangement joins TRBV6-2 or TRBV6-3 to TRBJ2-3; 8 nucleotides agree with TRBD2. Germline V gene lookup returns CDR1 MNHEY and CDR2 SVGEGT. The J segment lost 3 bases and the V segment lost 2 bases, leaving 16 bases of the junction unmatched. There are 19 residues in the CDR3.

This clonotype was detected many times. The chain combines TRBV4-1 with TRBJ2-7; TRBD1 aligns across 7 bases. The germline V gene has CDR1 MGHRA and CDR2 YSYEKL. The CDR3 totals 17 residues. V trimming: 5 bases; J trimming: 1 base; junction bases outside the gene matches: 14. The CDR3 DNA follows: TGCGCCAGCAGCAGAATCGCCGGACAGGCTGGATCCTACGAGCAGTACTTC. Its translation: CASSRIAGQAGSYEQYF.

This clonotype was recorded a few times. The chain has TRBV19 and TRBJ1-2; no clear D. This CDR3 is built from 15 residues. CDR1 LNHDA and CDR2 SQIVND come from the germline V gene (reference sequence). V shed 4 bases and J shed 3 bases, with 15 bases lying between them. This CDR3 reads CASSTGRGRDYGYTF. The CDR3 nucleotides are TGTGCCAGTAGTACCGGGAGAGGTCGGGACTATGGCTACACCTTC.

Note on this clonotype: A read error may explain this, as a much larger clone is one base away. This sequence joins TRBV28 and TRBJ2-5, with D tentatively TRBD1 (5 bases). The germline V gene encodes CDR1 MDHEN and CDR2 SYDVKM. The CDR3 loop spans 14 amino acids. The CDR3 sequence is CASSFKDTQEAQYF. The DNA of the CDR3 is TGTGCCAGCAGTTTTAAGGACACCCAAGAGGCCCAGTACTTC. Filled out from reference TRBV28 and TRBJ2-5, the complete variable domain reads DVKVTQSSRYLVKRTGEKVFLECVQDMDHENMFWYRQDPGLGLRLIYFSYDVKMKEKGDIPEGYSVSREKKERFSLILESASTNQTSMYLCASSFKDTQEAQYFGPGTRLLVL.

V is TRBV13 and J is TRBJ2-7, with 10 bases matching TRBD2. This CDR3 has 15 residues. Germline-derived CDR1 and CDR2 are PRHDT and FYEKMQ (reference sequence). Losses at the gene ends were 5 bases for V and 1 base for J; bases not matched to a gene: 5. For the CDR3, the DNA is TGTGCCAGCAGCGGACTAGCGGACCCTTCCTACGAGCAGTACTTC. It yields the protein CASSGLADPSYEQYF.

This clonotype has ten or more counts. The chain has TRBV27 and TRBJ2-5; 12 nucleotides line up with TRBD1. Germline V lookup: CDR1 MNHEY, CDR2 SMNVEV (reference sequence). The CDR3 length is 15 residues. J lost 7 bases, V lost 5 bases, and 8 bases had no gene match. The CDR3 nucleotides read TGTGCCAGCAGTCCCTGGGACAGGGGGCTTGTGACCCAGTACTTC. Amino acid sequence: CASSPWDRGLVTQYF.

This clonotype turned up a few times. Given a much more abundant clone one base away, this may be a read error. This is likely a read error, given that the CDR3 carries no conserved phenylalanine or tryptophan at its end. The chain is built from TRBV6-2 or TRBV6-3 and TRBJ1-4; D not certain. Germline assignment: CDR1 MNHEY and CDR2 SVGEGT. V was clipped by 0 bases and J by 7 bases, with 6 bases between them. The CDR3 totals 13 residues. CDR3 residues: CASSYSAPEKLFL. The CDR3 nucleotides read TGTGCCAGCAGTTACTCGGCACCTGAAAAACTGTTTCTT.

The CDR3 loop reads CASSLEPQGRGTEAFF. In DNA, the CDR3 is TGTGCCAGCAGCTTAGAGCCGCAGGGTCGTGGCACTGAAGCTTTCTTT. The chain is built from TRBV7-9 and TRBJ1-1, with D maybe TRBD1 (5 bases). CDR3 size: 16 residues. V lost 1 base, J lost 4 bases, and 16 bases lay in between. From germline, CDR1 is SEHNR and CDR2 FQNEAQ (reference sequence).

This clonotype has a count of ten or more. The CDR3 nucleotides are TGTGCCAGCAGTTACTCGACTACTACAAATAACTACAATGAGCAGTTCTTC. Amino acids: CASSYSTTTNNYNEQFF. The chain combines TRBV6-5 with TRBJ2-1; TRBD2 is a possible D gene (5 bases). Germline CDR1 and CDR2: MNHEY and SVGAGI. The V gene lost 0 bases and the J gene lost 3 bases, with 15 bases spanning the gap. The CDR3 has 17 residues.

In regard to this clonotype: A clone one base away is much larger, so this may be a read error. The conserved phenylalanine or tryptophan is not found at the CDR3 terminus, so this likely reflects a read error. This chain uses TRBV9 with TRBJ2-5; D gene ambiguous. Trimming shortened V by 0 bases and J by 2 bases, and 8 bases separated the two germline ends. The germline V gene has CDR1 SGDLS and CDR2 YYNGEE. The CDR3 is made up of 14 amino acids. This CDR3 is CASSVGELQETQYL. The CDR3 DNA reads TGTGCCAGCAGCGTAGGGGAACTTCAAGAGACCCAGTACCTC.

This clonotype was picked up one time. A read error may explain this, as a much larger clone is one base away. The DNA for the CDR3 is TGTGCCAGCAGTTTCATGGGCTCTAATGAAAAACTGTCTTTT. It specifies CASSFMGSNEKLSF. The V call is TRBV28, the J call TRBJ1-4; D call uncertain. The length of the CDR3 is 14 residues. Germline V lookup: CDR1 MDHEN, CDR2 SYDVKM.

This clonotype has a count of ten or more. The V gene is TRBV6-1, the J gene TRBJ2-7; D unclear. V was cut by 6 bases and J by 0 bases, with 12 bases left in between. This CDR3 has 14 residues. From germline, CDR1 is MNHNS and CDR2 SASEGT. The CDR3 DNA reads TGTGCCAGCAGGCCCAGAGACAACTCCTACGAGCAGTACTTC. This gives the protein CASRPRDNSYEQYF.

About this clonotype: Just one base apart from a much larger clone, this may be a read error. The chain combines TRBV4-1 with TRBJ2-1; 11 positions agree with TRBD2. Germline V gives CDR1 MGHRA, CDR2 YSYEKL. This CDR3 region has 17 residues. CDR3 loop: CASSQLPGLAAYNEHFF. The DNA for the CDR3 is TGCGCCAGCAGCCAACTTCCGGGACTAGCGGCCTACAATGAGCATTTCTTC.

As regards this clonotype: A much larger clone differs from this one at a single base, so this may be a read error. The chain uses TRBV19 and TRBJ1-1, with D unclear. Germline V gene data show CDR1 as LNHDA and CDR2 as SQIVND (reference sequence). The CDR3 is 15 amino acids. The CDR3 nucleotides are TGTGCCAGTAGTATTGGAGGCCTTTCGAACACTGAAGCTCTCTTT. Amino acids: CASSIGGLSNTEALF.

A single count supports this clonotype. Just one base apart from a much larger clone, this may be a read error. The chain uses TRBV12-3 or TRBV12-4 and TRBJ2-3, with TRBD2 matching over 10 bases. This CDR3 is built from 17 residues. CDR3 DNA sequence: TGTGGCAGCAGGGGGACTAGCGATAATTCCCGCACAGATACGCAGTATTTT. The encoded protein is CGSRGTSDNSRTDTQYF.

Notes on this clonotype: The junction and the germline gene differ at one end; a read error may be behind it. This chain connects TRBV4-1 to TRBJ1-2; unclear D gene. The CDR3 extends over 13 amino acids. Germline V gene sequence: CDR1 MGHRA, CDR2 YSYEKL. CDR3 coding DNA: TGCGCCAGCAGCCCCACCGGTAACTATGGCTACGCCTTC. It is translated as CASSPTGNYGYAF.